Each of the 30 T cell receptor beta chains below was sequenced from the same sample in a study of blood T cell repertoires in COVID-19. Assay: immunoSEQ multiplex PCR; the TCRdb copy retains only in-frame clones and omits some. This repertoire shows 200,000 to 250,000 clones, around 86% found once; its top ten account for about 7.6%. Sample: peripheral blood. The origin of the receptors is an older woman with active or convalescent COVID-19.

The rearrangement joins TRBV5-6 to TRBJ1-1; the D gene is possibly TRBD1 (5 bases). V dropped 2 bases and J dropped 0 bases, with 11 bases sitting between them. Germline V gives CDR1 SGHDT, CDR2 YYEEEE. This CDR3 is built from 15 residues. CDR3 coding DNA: TGTGCCAGCAGCTTTTCAGGGTGGATGAACACTGAAGCTTTCTTT. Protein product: CASSFSGWMNTEAFF. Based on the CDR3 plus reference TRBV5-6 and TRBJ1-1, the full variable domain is DAGVTQSPTHLIKTRGQQVTLRCSPKSGHDTVSWYQQALGQGPQFIFQYYEEEERQRGNFPDRFSGHQFPNYSSELNVNALLLGDSALYLCASSFSGWMNTEAFFGQGTRLTVV.

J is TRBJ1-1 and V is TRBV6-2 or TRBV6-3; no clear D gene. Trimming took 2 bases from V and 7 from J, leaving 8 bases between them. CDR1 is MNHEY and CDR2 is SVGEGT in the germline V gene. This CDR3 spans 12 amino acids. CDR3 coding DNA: TGTGCCAGCAGTTACGGGCATGGTGAAGCTTTCTTT. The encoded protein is CASSYGHGEAFF.

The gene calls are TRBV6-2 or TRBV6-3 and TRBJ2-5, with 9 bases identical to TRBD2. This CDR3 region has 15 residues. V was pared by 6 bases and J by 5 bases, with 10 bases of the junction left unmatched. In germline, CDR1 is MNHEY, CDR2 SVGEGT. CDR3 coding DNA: TGTGCCAGCAGCCCTGGGACTAGCAATTTGGAGACCCAGTACTTC. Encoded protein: CASSPGTSNLETQYF.

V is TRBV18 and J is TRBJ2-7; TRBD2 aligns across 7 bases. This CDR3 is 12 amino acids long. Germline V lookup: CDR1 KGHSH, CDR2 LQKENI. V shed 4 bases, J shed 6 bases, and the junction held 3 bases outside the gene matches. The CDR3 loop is CASSRGGGEQYF. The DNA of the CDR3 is TGTGCCAGCTCACGGGGGGGTGGCGAGCAGTACTTC.

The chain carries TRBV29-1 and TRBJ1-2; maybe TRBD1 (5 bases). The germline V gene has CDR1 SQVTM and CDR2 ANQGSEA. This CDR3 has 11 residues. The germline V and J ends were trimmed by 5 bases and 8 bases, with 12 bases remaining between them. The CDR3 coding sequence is TGCAGCGTTTATGGGGGGAAGGGCTACACCTTC. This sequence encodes CSVYGGKGYTF.

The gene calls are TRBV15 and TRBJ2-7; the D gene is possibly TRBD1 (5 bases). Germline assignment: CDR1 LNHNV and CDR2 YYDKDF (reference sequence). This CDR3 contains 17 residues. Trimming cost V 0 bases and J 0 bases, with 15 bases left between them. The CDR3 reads CATSRDLPAQGSYEQYF. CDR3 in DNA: TGTGCCACCAGCAGAGACCTTCCAGCTCAGGGCTCCTACGAGCAGTACTTC.

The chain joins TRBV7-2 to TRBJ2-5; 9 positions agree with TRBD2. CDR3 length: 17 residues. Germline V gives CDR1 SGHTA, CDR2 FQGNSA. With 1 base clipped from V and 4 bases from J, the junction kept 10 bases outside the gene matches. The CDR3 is CASSLGVGGTSIETQYF. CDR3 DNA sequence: TGTGCCAGCAGCTTAGGTGTTGGGGGGACTAGCATAGAGACCCAGTACTTC.

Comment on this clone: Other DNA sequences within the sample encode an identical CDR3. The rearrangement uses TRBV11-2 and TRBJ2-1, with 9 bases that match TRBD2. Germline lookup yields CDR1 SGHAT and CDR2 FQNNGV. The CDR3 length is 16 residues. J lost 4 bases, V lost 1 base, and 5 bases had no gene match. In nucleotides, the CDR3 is TGTGCCAGCAGCTTAGTCCCTAGCGGGGTGTACAATGAGCAGTTCTTC. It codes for CASSLVPSGVYNEQFF.

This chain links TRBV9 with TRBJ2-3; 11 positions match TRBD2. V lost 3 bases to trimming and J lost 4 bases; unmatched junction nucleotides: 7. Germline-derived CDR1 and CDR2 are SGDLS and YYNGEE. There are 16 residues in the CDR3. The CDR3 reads CASSALPLAGADTQYF. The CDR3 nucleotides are TGTGCCAGCAGCGCACTTCCACTAGCGGGGGCAGATACGCAGTATTTT. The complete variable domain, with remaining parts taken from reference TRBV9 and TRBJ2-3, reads DSGVTQTPKHLITATGQRVTLRCSPRSGDLSVYWYQQSLDQGLQFLIQYYNGEERAKGNILERFSAQQFPDLHSELNLSSLELGDSALYFCASSALPLAGADTQYFGPGTRLTVL.

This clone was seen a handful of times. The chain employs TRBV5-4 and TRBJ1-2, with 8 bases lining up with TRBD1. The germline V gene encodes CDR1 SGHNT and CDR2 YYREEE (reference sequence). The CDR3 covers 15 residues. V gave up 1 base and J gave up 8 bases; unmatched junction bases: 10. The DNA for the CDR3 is TGTGCCAGCAGCTTGCCCCACGACAGGGGTTGGGGCTACACCTTC. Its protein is CASSLPHDRGWGYTF.

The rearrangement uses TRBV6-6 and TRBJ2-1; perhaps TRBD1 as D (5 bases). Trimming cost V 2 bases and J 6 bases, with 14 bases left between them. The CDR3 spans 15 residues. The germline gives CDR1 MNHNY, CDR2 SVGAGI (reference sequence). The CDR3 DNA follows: TGTGCCAGCAGTTACGGGCAGGGATCCATCAATGAGCAGTTCTTC. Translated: CASSYGQGSINEQFF.

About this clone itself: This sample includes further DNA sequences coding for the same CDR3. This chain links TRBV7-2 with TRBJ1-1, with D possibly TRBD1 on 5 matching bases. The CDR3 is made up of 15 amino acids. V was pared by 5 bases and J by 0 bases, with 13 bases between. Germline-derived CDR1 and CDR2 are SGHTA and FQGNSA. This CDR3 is CASSLLLTVNTEAFF. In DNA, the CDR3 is TGTGCCAGCAGCCTTTTGTTGACAGTGAACACTGAAGCTTTCTTT.

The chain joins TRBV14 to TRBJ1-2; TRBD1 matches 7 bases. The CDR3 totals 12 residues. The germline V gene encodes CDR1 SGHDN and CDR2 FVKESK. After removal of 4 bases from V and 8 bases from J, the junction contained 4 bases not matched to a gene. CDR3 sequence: CASSPDRVGYTF. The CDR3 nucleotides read TGTGCCAGCAGCCCCGACAGGGTGGGCTACACCTTC.

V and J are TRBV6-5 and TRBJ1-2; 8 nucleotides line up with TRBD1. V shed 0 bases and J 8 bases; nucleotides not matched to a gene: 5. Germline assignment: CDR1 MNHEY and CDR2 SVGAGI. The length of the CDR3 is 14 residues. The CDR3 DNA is TGTGCCAGCAGTTACTCCGGACAGGGCGGCGGCTACACCTTC. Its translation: CASSYSGQGGGYTF.

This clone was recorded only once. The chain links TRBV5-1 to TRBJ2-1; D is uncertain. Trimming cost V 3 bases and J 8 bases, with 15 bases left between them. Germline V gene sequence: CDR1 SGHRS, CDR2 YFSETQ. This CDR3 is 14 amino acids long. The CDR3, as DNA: TGCGCCAGCAGCTCCCCTGGAGCACACCATGAGCAGTTCTTC. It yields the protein CASSSPGAHHEQFF.

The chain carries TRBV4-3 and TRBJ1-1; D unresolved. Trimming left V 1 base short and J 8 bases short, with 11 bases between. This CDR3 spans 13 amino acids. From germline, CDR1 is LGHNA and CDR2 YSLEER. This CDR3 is CASSQVPAREAFF. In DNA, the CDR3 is TGCGCCAGCAGCCAAGTGCCGGCGAGGGAAGCTTTCTTT.

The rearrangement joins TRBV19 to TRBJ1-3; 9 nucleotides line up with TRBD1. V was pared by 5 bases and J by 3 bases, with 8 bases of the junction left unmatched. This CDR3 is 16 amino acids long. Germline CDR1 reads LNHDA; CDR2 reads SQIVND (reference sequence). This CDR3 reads CASSLTGQGSGNTIYF. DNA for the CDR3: TGTGCCAGTAGTTTAACGGGACAGGGAAGTGGAAACACCATATATTTT.

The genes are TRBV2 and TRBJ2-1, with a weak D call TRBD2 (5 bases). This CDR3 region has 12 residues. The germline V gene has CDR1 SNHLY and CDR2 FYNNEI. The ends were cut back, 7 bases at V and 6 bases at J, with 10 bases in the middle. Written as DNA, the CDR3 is TGTGCCAGCAACGGACTGGGCAATGAGCAGTTCTTC. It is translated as CASNGLGNEQFF.

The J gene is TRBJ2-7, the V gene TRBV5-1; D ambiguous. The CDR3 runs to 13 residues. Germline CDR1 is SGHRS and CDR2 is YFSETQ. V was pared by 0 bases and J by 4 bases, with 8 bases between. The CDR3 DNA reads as TGCGCCAGCAGCTTGGAGTCGGTTTACGAGCAGTACTTC. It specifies CASSLESVYEQYF. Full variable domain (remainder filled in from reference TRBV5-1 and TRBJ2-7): KAGVTQTPRYLIKTRGQQVTLSCSPISGHRSVSWYQQTPGQGLQFLFEYFSETQRNKGNFPGRFSGRQFSNSRSEMNVSTLELGDSALYLCASSLESVYEQYFGPGTRLTVT.

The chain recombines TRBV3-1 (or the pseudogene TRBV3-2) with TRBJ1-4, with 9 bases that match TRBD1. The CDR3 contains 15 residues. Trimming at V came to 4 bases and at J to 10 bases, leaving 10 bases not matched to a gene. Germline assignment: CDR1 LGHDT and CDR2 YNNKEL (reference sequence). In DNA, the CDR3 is TGTGCCAGCAGCCCGCGACAGGGGGTGGTAGGAAAACTGTTTTTT. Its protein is CASSPRQGVVGKLFF.

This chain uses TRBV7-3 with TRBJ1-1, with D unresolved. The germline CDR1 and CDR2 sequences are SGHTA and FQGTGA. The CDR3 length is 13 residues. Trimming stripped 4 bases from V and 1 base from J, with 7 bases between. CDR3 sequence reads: CASSSAGNTEAFF. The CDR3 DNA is TGTGCCAGCAGCTCAGCAGGGAACACTGAAGCTTTCTTT.

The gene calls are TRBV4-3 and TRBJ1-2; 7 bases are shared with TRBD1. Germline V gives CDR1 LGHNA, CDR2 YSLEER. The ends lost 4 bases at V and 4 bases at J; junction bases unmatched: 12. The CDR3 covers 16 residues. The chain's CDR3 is CASSPNTQGQPYGYTF. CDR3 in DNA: TGCGCCAGCAGCCCGAACACTCAGGGACAGCCCTATGGCTACACCTTC.

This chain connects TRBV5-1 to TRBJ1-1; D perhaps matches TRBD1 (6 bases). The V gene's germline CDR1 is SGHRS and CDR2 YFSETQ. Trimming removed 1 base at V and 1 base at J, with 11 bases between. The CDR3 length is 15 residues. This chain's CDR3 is CASSLNTGTNTEAFF. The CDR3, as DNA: TGCGCCAGCAGCTTGAATACAGGGACGAACACTGAAGCTTTCTTT.

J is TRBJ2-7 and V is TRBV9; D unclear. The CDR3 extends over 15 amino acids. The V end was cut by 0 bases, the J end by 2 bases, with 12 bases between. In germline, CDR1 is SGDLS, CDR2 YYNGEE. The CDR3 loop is CASSVDPATAYEQYF. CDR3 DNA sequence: TGTGCCAGCAGCGTAGACCCCGCCACTGCCTACGAGCAGTACTTC.

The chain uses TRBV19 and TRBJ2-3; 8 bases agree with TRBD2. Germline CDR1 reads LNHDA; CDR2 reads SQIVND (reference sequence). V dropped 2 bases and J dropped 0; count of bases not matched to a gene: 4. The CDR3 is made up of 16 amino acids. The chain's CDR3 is CASSIPGGGSTDTQYF. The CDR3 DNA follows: TGTGCCAGTAGTATACCGGGAGGGGGGAGCACAGATACGCAGTATTTT.

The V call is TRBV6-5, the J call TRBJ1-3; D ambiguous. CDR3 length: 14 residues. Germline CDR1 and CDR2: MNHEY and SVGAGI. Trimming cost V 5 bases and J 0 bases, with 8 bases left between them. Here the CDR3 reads CASSQTSSGNTIYF. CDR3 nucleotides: TGTGCCAGCAGTCAGACTTCCTCTGGAAACACCATATATTTT.

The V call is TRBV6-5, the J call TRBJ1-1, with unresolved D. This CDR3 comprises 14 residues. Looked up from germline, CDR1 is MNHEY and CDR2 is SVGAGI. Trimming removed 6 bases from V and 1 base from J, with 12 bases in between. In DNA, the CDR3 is TGTGCCAGCAGGGCAAGGCACAGGAACACTGAAGCTTTCTTT. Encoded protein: CASRARHRNTEAFF.

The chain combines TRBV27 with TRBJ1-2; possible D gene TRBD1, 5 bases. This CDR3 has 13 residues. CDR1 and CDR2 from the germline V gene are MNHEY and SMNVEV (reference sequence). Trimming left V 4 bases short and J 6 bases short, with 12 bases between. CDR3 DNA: TGTGCCAGCAGTTATCTCCCCAGGGATGGCTACACCTTC. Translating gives CASSYLPRDGYTF.

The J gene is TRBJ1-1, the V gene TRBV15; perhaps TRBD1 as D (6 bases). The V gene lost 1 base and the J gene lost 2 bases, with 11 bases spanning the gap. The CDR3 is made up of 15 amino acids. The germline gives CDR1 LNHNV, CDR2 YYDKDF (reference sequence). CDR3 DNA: TGTGCCACCAGCAGAGCCGGGACACTAAACACTGAAGCTTTCTTT. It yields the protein CATSRAGTLNTEAFF.

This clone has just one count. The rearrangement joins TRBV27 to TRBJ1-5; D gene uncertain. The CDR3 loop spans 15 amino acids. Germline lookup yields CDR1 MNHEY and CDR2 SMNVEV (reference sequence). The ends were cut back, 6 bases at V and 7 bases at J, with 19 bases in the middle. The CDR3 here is CASSPSAGTNQPQHF. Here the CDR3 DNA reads TGTGCCAGCAGCCCGAGCGCGGGAACTAACCAGCCCCAGCATTTT.